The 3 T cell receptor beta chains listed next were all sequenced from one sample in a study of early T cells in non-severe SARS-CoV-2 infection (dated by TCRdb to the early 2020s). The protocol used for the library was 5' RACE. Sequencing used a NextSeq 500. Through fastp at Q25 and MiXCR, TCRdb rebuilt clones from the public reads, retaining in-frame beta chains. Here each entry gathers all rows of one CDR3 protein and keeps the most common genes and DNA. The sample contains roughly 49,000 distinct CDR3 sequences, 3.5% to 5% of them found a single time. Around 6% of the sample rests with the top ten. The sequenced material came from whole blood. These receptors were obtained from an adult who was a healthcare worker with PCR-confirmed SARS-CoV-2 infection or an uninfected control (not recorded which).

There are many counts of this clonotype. CDR3 region: CSVVFRGDTGELFF. DNA of the CDR3: TGCAGCGTTGTTTTCCGCGGGGACACCGGGGAGCTGTTTTTT. The chain links TRBV29-1 to TRBJ2-2, with D perhaps TRBD2 (6 bases). V lost 4 bases and J 3 bases, leaving 12 bases between the germline ends. The germline V gene encodes CDR1 SQVTM and CDR2 ANQGSEA. The CDR3 is 14 residues long.

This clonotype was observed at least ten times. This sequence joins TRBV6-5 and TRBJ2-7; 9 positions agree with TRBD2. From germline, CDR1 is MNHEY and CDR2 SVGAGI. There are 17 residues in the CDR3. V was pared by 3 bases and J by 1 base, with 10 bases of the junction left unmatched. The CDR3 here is CASSYVHSGGQSYEQYF. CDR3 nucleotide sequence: TGTGCCAGCAGTTATGTCCATAGCGGGGGACAATCCTACGAGCAGTACTTC.

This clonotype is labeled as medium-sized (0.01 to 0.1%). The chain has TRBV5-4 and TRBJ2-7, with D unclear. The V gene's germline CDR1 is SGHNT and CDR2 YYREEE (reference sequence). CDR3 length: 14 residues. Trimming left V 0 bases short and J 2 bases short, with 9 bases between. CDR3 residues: CASSLDLPPYEQYF. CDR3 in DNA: TGTGCCAGCAGCTTGGATCTACCCCCCTACGAGCAGTACTTC.